This entry concerns a single TCR beta chain. There is no known antigen for this receptor. No much larger clonotype is one base removed from it; base qualities were not supplied. TCR beta CDR3 regions were amplified from RNA transcripts. The first round of RT-PCR for the TCR CDR3 was performed with the HTBI primer set and the Qiagen OneStep RT-PCR kit. The libraries were constructed in a second round of multiplex PCR and then size-selected and purified. Libraries were sequenced paired-end with 100 bp reads on an Illumina HiSeq2000. Under the source paper's analysis protocol: SOAPnuke was used to process the raw data, removing reads that contained adapters or uncalled bases, had a mean Phred below 15, or lacked an exact match to the constant primer or identifier. COPE v1.2.5 was used to merge high-quality paired reads, and clonotypes were defined as unique nucleotide sequences. MiTCR v1.1 was used to align clonotypes to the IMGT TRBV, TRBD and TRBJ reference segments. Only V-J combinations with frequency above 0.0001, covering roughly 99% of repertoires, were analysed. The TCS score was defined as F50 (clonal expansion) divided by E x V (chaos), with BLOSUM62-based TCRdist calculated between CDR3 peptides within each V-J. Welch's t-statistics and random forest reduced roughly 500 V-J features to about 12, which were used in a naive Bayes classifier (R e1071). TCRdb handled the public reads itself, with Q25 trimming in fastp and clone calling in MiXCR, and kept productive beta chains. Duplicate CDR3 protein sequences are folded into a single record with the most common DNA and genes. These V and J calls originate from TCRdb's pipeline instead of the authors' own analysis. This sample has hundreds of thousands of distinct CDR3 sequences in its table, and over 10% of those were observed once. Of the sample, over 8.5% is held by the ten largest clones.

These data originate in a study of T cells in Graves' hyperthyroidism and ophthalmopathy (dated by TCRdb to the late 2010s). As for the study more broadly: Peripheral blood was sampled at the time of initial diagnosis, prior to any treatment. To identify TCR V-J signatures that set the groups apart, the researchers used a discovery cohort of 95 to 100 patients, made up of under 45 with Graves' ophthalmopathy and 57 with stable Graves' hyperthyroidism. Prospective prediction of ophthalmopathy was tested in an independent validation cohort consisting of 18 hyperthyroidism patients and about 17 patients who later progressed to ophthalmopathy. The approximately 90 discovery patients were divided at random into training and test sets in a 7:3 ratio. Thyroid tissue and blood T-cell repertoires from several Graves' hyperthyroidism patients were also compared in the study. Following sampling, methimazole starting at 30 mg daily was given to hyperthyroidism patients, and high-dose intravenous methylprednisolone was given to ophthalmopathy patients. According to the paper, TCR Vbeta CDR3 sequencing was carried out on over 130 peripheral blood samples, which came from 40 to 45 ophthalmopathy, 75 or so hyperthyroidism and approximately 17 progressor patients.

From the germline V gene (reference sequence), CDR1 is LGHDT and CDR2 is YNNKEL. From the cysteine through the phenylalanine, the CDR3 covers 15 amino acids. Of the read, only the CDR3 DNA is kept; its 45 bases are in frame from base 1. Relative to germline, V is 4 bases shorter and J is 0 bases shorter, with 7 bases between their ends. A patient counted as having stable Graves' hyperthyroidism if no progression to ophthalmopathy occurred over 18 months of follow-up. Hyperthyroidism patients were newly diagnosed, had a disease duration of under 2 months, and were aged 18 to 65 years. The study excluded patients with uncontrolled infections, other autoimmune diseases, pregnancy or lactation. Diagnoses relied on clinical symptoms, serum thyroxine and TRAb, thyroid ultrasound and orbital computed tomography. PBMCs were separated from about 10 ml of fresh peripheral blood using Ficoll-Paque density gradient centrifugation. Total RNA was extracted with Trizol reagent, and quality was checked on an Agilent 2100 Bioanalyzer.

On the study overall, not on this receptor specifically: Ophthalmopathy was separated from stable hyperthyroidism by a 13 V-J signature model, with around 90% sensitivity and 81% to 83% specificity obtained in cross-validation and 80%/75% obtained in testing. Most expanded thyroid clonotypes (frequency above 0.001) were also detected in blood, suggesting blood repertoires may reflect thyroid immune responses. Sample size was not statistically predetermined, and investigators were not blinded to group allocation. In validation, the model predicted progression to ophthalmopathy with around 71% sensitivity and about 72% specificity, a median of 6.5 months before onset.

This sequence was found in a woman aged 18-29 years with Graves' hyperthyroidism. Material: blood. The sequence links TRBV3-1 to TRBJ2-6; TRBD2 is a possible D gene, resting on 5 matching bases. The CDR3 in this case is CASSLDFSGANVLTF. The sequenced DNA is TGTGCCAGCAGCCTGGACTTCTCTGGGGCCAACGTCCTGACTTTC.